Given below is one T cell receptor beta chain in context. The antigen remains undetermined. The sample belongs to a study of OX40 agonist ivuxolimab in advanced cancers. Overall study: Patients received ivuxolimab, an intravenous treatment, every 2 weeks at 0.01 to 10 mg/kg.

Study conclusions and caveats: CD8+ T cells were the subset that, on average, had more expanded clones than CD4+. At doses 0.1 to 3.0 mg/kg, CD4+ and CD8+ clones expanded.

Some clones are missing from TCRdb's copy, which holds only in-frame ones; the method was immunoSEQ multiplex PCR. The sample contains fewer than 30,000 clones, approximately 83% of which appear only once. Material: CD4+ or CD8+ T cells sorted from blood, obtained in a trial of the OX40 agonist ivuxolimab. The TCR originated in an adult with an advanced solid tumor such as melanoma, head and neck, liver or kidney cancer.

The CDR3 nucleotides read TGTGCCAGCAGTGTGACAGGGCCTGGAAACACCATATATTTT. It translates to CASSVTGPGNTIYF. J is TRBJ1-3 and V is TRBV6-1; 7 bases match TRBD1. Germline values: CDR1 MNHNS, CDR2 SASEGT. Trimming took 4 bases from V and 2 from J; bases not matched to a gene: 2. The CDR3 totals 14 residues.